The TCR beta chain described here comes from a study of control samples from healthy donors and cancer patients. Data came from immunoSEQ multiplex PCR; TCRdb stores just in-frame clones and leaves some out. In the table there are more than 95,000 clones, roughly 87% of which are singletons. V was clipped by 2 bases and J by 5 bases, with 12 bases between them. Germline CDR1 reads MDHEN; CDR2 reads SYDVKM. This CDR3 has 14 residues. The sequencing sample was made of blood. The V gene is TRBV28, the J gene TRBJ1-1; D uncertain. This receptor was obtained from a man between 18 and 29 years old in good health. The CDR3 region is CASSLGRRVTEAFF. CDR3 nucleotides: TGTGCCAGCAGTTTAGGCCGGAGGGTAACTGAAGCTTTCTTT.